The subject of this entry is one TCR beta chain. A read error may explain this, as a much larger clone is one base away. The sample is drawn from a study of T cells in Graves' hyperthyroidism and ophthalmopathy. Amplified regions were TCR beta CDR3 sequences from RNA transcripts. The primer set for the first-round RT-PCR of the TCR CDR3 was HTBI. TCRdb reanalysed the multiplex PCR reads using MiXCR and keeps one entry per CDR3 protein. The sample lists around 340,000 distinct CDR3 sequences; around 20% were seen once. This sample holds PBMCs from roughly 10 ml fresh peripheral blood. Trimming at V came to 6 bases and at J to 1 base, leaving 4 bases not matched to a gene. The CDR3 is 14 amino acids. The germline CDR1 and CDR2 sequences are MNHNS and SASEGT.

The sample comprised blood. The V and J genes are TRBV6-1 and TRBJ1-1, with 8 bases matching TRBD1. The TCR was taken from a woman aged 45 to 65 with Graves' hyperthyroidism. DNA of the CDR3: TGTGCCAGCAGGGCGGACAGGGCGAACACTGAAGCTTTCTTT. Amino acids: CASRADRANTEAFF.